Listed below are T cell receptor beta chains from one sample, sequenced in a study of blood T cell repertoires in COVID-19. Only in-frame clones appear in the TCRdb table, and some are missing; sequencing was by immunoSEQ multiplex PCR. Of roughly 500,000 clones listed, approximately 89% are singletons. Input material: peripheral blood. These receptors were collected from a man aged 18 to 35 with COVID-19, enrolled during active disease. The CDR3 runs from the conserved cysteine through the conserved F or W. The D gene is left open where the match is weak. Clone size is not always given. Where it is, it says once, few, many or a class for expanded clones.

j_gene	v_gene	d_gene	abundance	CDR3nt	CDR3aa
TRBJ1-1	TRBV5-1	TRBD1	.	TGCGCCAGCAGCTTGGGGGACAGGGTGGGGCTGAACACTGAAGCTTTCTTT	CASSLGDRVGLNTEAFF
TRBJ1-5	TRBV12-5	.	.	TGTGCTAGTGGTGTAGACAGTGATCAGCCCCAGCATTTT	CASGVDSDQPQHF
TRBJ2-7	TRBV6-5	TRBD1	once	TGTGCCAGCAGCAGGGACAGGAGCTCCTACGAGCAGTACTTC	CASSRDRSSYEQYF
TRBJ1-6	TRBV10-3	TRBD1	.	TGTGCCATGGACAGGGTTTCCTATAATTCACCCCTCCACTTT	CAMDRVSYNSPLHF
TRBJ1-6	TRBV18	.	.	TGTGCCAACTCACCACTCGAATCAGGGACAAAGTCACCCCTCCACTTT	CANSPLESGTKSPLHF
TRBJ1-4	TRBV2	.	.	TGTGCCAGCAGTGGGACAGTCGCAGAAAAACTGTTTTTT	CASSGTVAEKLFF
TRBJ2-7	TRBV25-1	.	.	TGTGCCAGCAGTGGGCCTAGGGAGCAGTACTTC	CASSGPREQYF
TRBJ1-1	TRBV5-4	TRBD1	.	TGTGCCAGCAGCCCAACCGGGACAGATGAAGCTTTCTTT	CASSPTGTDEAFF
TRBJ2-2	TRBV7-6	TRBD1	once	TGTGCCAGCAGTAACAGACAGGGCGAGGGGTCCACCGGGGAGCTGTTTTTT	CASSNRQGEGSTGELFF
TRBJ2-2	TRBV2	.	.	TGTGCCAGCAGCCTTACCGTCCAGGGGAAGGACACCGGGGAGCTGTTTTTT	CASSLTVQGKDTGELFF
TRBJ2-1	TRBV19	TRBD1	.	TGTGCCAGTAGTGCCGACAGGGGGTTGATGGAGCAGTTCTTC	CASSADRGLMEQFF
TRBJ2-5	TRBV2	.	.	TGTGCCAGCAGTGAAGGTTTATCGGTGGAGACCCAGTACTTC	CASSEGLSVETQYF
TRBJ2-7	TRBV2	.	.	TGTGCCAGCAGATCACTGACAACCTCCTACGAGCAGTACTTC	CASRSLTTSYEQYF
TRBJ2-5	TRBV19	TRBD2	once	TGTGCCAGTAGCAATGGACTAGCAAAGGAGACCCAGTACTTC	CASSNGLAKETQYF
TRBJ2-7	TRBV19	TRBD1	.	TGTGCCAGCGGACAGGGCTACGAGCAGTACTTC	CASGQGYEQYF
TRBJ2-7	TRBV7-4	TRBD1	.	TGTGCCAGCAGCTTAACCCCGACAGGGAGAAGTTACGAGCAGTACTTC	CASSLTPTGRSYEQYF
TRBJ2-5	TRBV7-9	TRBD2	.	TGTGCCAGCACCAAAGCGGGAGGGCCGAGAGAGACCCAGTACTTC	CASTKAGGPRETQYF